The rows below give T cell receptor beta chains drawn from one sample of a study of blood T cells in healthy people across ages. A single record per CDR3 protein comes from TCRdb applying MiXCR to the 5' RACE reads. This table holds 700,000 or so distinct CDR3 sequences, around a fifth found once. The sample taken for sequencing was blood. The receptors were gathered from a man between 65 and 80 years old in good health. The conserved cysteine and the conserved F or W are not part of the CDR3 here. Each record gives: CDR3 protein, J gene, V gene, clone size. For some rows the clone size is stated as once, few or many, or as a class when expanded; others skip it.

cdr3_aa: ATSGDRNYGYT; j_call: TRBJ1-2; v_call: TRBV24-1; clone_size: few
cdr3_aa: ASSSRAAFEQY; j_call: .; v_call: TRBV12-3/TRBV12-4; clone_size: .
cdr3_aa: ASRDRGLHAQFYNEQF; j_call: TRBJ2-1; v_call: TRBV5-1; clone_size: few
cdr3_aa: ASLTGSGNTIY; j_call: TRBJ1-3; v_call: TRBV12-3/TRBV12-4; clone_size: .
cdr3_aa: ASSSSQIAGRHEQF; j_call: TRBJ2-1; v_call: TRBV5-1; clone_size: few
cdr3_aa: ASSSQLAGIYTQY; j_call: TRBJ2-3; v_call: TRBV28; clone_size: .
cdr3_aa: ASSPPGARLETQY; j_call: TRBJ2-5; v_call: TRBV7-2; clone_size: few
cdr3_aa: ASSLSIGELF; j_call: TRBJ2-2; v_call: TRBV28; clone_size: .
cdr3_aa: ASSPGAGGETQY; j_call: TRBJ2-5; v_call: TRBV18; clone_size: .
cdr3_aa: ASSITTGYGNEQF; j_call: TRBJ2-1; v_call: TRBV7-2; clone_size: .
cdr3_aa: SAPGGWDNEQF; j_call: .; v_call: TRBV20-1; clone_size: .
cdr3_aa: ASSSPSGSSYNSPLH; j_call: TRBJ1-6; v_call: TRBV28; clone_size: .
cdr3_aa: ASSQEFQGLTGGYT; j_call: TRBJ1-2; v_call: TRBV4-3; clone_size: many
cdr3_aa: ASSSNSATEAF; j_call: TRBJ1-1; v_call: TRBV5-1; clone_size: .
cdr3_aa: ASSSANSNEQF; j_call: TRBJ2-1; v_call: TRBV11-2; clone_size: few
cdr3_aa: ASSLAGDSSTDAQY; j_call: TRBJ2-3; v_call: TRBV5-1; clone_size: .
cdr3_aa: ASSPFITSSYNEQF; j_call: TRBJ2-1; v_call: TRBV18; clone_size: few
cdr3_aa: SARDYGQETQY; j_call: TRBJ2-5; v_call: TRBV20-1; clone_size: .
cdr3_aa: SALRGTNTEAF; j_call: TRBJ1-1; v_call: TRBV20-1; clone_size: .
cdr3_aa: ATSRVGGDEQF; j_call: .; v_call: TRBV15; clone_size: few
cdr3_aa: SDRDPGHHGYT; j_call: TRBJ1-2; v_call: TRBV29-1; clone_size: many
cdr3_aa: ASSLVASLQETQY; j_call: TRBJ2-5; v_call: TRBV7-6; clone_size: .
cdr3_aa: ASRYRQGTEAF; j_call: TRBJ1-1; v_call: TRBV7-9; clone_size: .
cdr3_aa: ASSKLTDTQY; j_call: TRBJ2-3; v_call: TRBV7-2; clone_size: .
cdr3_aa: ASGQANQPQH; j_call: TRBJ1-5; v_call: TRBV25-1; clone_size: .
cdr3_aa: ASSSPYQGYQEQF; j_call: TRBJ2-1; v_call: TRBV7-2; clone_size: few
cdr3_aa: ASSGPGQTNADTQY; j_call: TRBJ2-3; v_call: TRBV6-1; clone_size: .
cdr3_aa: AISAGSGSGNEQF; j_call: TRBJ2-1; v_call: TRBV10-3; clone_size: .
cdr3_aa: ASSYSGRGSNNSPLH; j_call: TRBJ1-6; v_call: TRBV6-5; clone_size: few
cdr3_aa: ASSELAGLGTGELF; j_call: TRBJ2-2; v_call: TRBV2; clone_size: .
cdr3_aa: SATAQKGTSVGTQY; j_call: TRBJ2-3; v_call: TRBV20-1; clone_size: few
cdr3_aa: ASSATGNTEAF; j_call: TRBJ1-1; v_call: TRBV9; clone_size: many
cdr3_aa: ASSEIQGWGYT; j_call: TRBJ1-2; v_call: TRBV6-1; clone_size: few
cdr3_aa: ASNVGGTGDNEQF; j_call: TRBJ2-1; v_call: TRBV5-1; clone_size: .
cdr3_aa: ASSLYGGGAF; j_call: TRBJ1-1; v_call: TRBV28; clone_size: few
cdr3_aa: APPGGHYEQY; j_call: .; v_call: TRBV6-1; clone_size: .
cdr3_aa: ASSFLGNTGELF; j_call: TRBJ2-2; v_call: TRBV2; clone_size: .
cdr3_aa: ASSFSGLDEQF; j_call: TRBJ2-1; v_call: TRBV27; clone_size: .
cdr3_aa: ASSEQVAYEQY; j_call: TRBJ2-7; v_call: TRBV6-1; clone_size: .
cdr3_aa: ASSESEKLF; j_call: TRBJ1-4; v_call: TRBV2; clone_size: few
cdr3_aa: SVLENGNTIY; j_call: TRBJ1-3; v_call: TRBV29-1; clone_size: .
cdr3_aa: ASSLIRNEQF; j_call: .; v_call: TRBV3-1; clone_size: .
cdr3_aa: ASSWGGGNTQY; j_call: TRBJ2-3; v_call: TRBV11-2; clone_size: .
cdr3_aa: ASSSAGGHKETQY; j_call: .; v_call: TRBV12-3/TRBV12-4; clone_size: many
cdr3_aa: ASSGSRGNTIY; j_call: TRBJ1-3; v_call: TRBV6-1; clone_size: few
cdr3_aa: ASSLAGFGAKETQY; j_call: TRBJ2-5; v_call: TRBV7-9; clone_size: .
cdr3_aa: ASRSGGVETQY; j_call: TRBJ2-5; v_call: TRBV12-3/TRBV12-4; clone_size: .
cdr3_aa: ASSWGVNQPQH; j_call: TRBJ1-5; v_call: TRBV12-3/TRBV12-4; clone_size: .
cdr3_aa: ASSPGQGVQETQY; j_call: TRBJ2-5; v_call: TRBV7-9; clone_size: few
cdr3_aa: ASSDAGDTGELF; j_call: TRBJ2-2; v_call: TRBV6-4; clone_size: few
cdr3_aa: ASSSPGRAQDEQY; j_call: TRBJ2-7; v_call: TRBV6-5; clone_size: .